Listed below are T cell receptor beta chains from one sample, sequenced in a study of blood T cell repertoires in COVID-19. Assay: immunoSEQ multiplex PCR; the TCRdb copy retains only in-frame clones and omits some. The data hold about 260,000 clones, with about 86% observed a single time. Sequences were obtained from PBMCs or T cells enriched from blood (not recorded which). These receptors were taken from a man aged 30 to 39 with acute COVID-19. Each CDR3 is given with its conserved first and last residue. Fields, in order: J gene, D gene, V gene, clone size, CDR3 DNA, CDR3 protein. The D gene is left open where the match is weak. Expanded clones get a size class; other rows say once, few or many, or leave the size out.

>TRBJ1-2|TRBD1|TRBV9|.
TGTGCCAGCAGCGACAAACAGGGGGCGGGTGGCTACACCTTC
CASSDKQGAGGYTF
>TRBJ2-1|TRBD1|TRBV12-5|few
TGTGCTAGTGGTTCCTCCGAACCGGGACAGGGGTGGCATGAGCAGTTCTTC
CASGSSEPGQGWHEQFF
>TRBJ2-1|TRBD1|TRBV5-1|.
TGCGCCAGCAGCTCCTATAACTTTGGGACAGGGGAGGATGAGCAGTTCTTC
CASSSYNFGTGEDEQFF
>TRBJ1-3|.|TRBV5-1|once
TGTGCCAGCAGCTTGGATCATTGGGGCTCAGGAAACACCATATATTTT
CASSLDHWGSGNTIYF
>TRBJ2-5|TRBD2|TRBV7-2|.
TGTGCCAGCAGCTTGCTCGGACTAGCGGGAGGGGGGGAGACCCAGTACTTC
CASSLLGLAGGGETQYF
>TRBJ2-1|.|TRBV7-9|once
TGTGCCAGCAGCTCCCAACCCCTACCAGGCGGGGATTCCTACAATGAGCAGTTCTTC
CASSSQPLPGGDSYNEQFF
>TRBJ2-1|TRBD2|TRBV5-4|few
TGTGCCAGCAGCAACGGAGGAGAGTCTAGCGGGGTTTACAATGAGCAGTTCTTC
CASSNGGESSGVYNEQFF
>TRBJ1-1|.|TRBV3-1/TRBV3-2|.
TGTGCCAGCAGCCAGCTGCCCCGGGCTGAAGCTTTCTTT
CASSQLPRAEAFF
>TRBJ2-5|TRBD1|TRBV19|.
TGTGCCAGTAGCAGACAGGGGCCAGAGACCCAGTACTTC
CASSRQGPETQYF
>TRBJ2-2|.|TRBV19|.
TGTGCCAGTAGTATAGTACAAAACACCGGGGAGCTGTTTTTT
CASSIVQNTGELFF
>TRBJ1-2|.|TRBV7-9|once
TGTGCCAGCAGCTTAGGTGGCGGAGATAACTATGGCTACACCTTC
CASSLGGGDNYGYTF
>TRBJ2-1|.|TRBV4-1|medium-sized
TGCGCCAGCAGCCAAGAATCAGTGGGGGACAAAAGCTCCTACAATGAGCAGTTCTTC
CASSQESVGDKSSYNEQFF
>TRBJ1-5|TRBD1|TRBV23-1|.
TGCGCCAGCAGTCAATCAGGGGGCGGTGATCAGCCCCAGCATTTT
CASSQSGGGDQPQHF
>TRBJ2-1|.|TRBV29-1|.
TGCAGCGTTGGGAGCAGGGCGAATGAGCAGTTCTTC
CSVGSRANEQFF
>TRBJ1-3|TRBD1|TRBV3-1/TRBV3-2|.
TGTGCCAGCAGCCGACAGGGGAGGTTAGACACCATATATTTT
CASSRQGRLDTIYF
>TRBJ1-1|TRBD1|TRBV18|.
TGTGCCAGCTCACCACAGGGGGCGGACACTGAAGCTTTCTTT
CASSPQGADTEAFF